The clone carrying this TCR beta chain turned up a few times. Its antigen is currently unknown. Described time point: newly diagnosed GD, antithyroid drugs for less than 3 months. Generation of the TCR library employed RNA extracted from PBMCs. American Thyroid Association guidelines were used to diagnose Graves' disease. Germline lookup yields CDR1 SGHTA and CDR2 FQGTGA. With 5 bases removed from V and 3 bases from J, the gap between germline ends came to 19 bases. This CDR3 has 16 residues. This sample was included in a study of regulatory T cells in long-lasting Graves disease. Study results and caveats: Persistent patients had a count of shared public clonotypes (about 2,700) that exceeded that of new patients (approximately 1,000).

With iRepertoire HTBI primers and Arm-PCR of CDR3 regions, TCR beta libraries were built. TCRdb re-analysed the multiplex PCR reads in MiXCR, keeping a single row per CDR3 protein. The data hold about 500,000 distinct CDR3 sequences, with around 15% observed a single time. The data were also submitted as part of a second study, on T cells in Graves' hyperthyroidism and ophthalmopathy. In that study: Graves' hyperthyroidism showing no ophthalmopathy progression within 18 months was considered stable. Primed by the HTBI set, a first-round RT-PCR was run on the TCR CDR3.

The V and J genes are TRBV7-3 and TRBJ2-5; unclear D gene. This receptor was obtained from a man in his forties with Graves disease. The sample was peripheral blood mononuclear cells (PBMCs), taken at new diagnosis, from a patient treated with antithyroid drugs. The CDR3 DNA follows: TGTGCCAGCAGCCCCTTCACTGGACCTTTTGAAGAGACCCAGTACTTC. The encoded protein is CASSPFTGPFEETQYF. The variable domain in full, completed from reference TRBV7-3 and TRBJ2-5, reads GAGVSQTPSNKVTEKGKYVELRCDPISGHTALYWYRQSLGQGPEFLIYFQGTGAADDSGLPNDRFFAVRPEGSVSTLKIQRTERGDSAVYLCASSPFTGPFEETQYFGPGTRLLVL.